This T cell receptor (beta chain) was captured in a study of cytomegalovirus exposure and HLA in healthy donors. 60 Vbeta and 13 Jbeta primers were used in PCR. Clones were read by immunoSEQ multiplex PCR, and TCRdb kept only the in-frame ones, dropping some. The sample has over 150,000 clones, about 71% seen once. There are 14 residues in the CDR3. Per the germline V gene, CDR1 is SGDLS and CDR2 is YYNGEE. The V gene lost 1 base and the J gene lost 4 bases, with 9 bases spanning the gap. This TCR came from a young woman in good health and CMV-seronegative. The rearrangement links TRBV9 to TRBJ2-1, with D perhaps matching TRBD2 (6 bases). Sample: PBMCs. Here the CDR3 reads CASSVIADYNEQFF. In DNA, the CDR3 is TGTGCCAGCAGCGTAATAGCGGATTACAATGAGCAGTTCTTC.